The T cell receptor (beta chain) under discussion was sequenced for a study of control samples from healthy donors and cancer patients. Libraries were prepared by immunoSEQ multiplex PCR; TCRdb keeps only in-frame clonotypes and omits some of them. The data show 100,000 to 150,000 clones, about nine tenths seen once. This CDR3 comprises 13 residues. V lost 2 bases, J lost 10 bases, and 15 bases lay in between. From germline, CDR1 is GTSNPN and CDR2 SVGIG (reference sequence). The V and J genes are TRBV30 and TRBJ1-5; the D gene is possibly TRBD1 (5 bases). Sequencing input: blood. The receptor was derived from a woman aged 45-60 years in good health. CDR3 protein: CAWSRQGGGPQHF. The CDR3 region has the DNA TGTGCCTGGAGTCGGCAGGGTGGCGGACCCCAGCATTTT.